The entry below gives a single TCR beta chain sequence along with its context. The sample comes from a study of cytomegalovirus exposure and HLA in healthy donors. Use of 60 Vbeta and 13 Jbeta primers characterized the PCR. Method: immunoSEQ multiplex PCR; TCRdb's copy keeps in-frame clones and lacks some. The sample yields about 130,000 clones, 85% seen once. The V gene lost 2 bases and the J gene lost 3 bases, with 10 bases spanning the gap. The CDR3 spans 14 residues. Per germline, CDR1 SGHTA and CDR2 FQGNSA. The sample comprised PBMCs. This TCR was recovered from a woman in her twenties or thirties in good health and CMV-seropositive. The rearrangement links TRBV7-2 to TRBJ1-1, with a tentative D call TRBD1 (5 bases). This CDR3 reads CASSLQGGDTEAFF. As DNA, the CDR3 is TGTGCCAGCAGCTTACAGGGTGGAGACACTGAAGCTTTCTTT.